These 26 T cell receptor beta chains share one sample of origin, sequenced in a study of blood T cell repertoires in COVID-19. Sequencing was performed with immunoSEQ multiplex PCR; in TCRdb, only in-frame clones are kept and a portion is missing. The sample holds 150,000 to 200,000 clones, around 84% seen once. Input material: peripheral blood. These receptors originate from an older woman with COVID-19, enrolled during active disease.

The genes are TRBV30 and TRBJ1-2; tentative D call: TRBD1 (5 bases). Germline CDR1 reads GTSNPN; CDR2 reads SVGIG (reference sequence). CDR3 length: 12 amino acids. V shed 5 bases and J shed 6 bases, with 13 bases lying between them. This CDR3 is CAWETTRDGYTF. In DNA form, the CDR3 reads TGTGCCTGGGAGACAACCAGGGATGGCTACACCTTC.

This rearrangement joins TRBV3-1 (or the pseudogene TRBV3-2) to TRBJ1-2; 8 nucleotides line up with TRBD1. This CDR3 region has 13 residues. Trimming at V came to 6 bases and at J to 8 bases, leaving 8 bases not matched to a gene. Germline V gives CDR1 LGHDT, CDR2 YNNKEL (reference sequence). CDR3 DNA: TGTGCCAGCAGGGTCCCAGGGGGCGGGGGCTACACCTTC. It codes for CASRVPGGGGYTF.

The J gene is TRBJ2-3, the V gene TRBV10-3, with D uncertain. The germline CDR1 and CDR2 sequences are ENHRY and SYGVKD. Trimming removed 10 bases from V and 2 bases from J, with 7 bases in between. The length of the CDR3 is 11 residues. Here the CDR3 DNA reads TGTGCCACTAGAGACACAGATACGCAGTATTTT. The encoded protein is CATRDTDTQYF.

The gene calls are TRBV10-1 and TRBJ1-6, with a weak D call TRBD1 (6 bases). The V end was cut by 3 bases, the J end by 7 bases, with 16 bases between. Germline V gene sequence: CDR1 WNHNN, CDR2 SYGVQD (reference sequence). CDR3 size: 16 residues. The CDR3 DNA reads TGCGCCAGCAGTGAATTCCCCGGACAGCAGAATTCACCCCTCCACTTT. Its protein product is CASSEFPGQQNSPLHF.

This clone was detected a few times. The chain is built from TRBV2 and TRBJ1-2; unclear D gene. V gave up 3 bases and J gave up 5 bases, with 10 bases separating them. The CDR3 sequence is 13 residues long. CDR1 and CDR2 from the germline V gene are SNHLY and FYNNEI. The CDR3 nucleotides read TGTGCCAGCAGTGAGCTCGGGGTGTATGGCTACACCTTC. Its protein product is CASSELGVYGYTF.

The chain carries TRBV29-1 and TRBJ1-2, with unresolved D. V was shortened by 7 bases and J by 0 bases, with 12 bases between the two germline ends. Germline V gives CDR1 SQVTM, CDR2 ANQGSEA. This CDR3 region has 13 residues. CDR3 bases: TGCAGCGCCGCTGGAGGGCCTAACTATGGCTACACCTTC. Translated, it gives CSAAGGPNYGYTF.

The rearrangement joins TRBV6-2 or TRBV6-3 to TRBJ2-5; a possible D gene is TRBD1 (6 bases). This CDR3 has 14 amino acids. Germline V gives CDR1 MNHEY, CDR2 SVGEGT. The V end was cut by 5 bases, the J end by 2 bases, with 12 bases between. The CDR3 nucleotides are TGTGCCAGCAGTGCCGGGACACATCAAGAGACCCAGTACTTC. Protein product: CASSAGTHQETQYF.

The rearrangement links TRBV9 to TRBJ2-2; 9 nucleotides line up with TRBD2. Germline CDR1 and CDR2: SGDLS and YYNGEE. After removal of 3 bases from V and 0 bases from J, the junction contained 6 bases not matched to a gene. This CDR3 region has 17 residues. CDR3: CASSARGGGANTGELFF. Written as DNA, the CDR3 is TGTGCCAGCAGCGCCCGGGGCGGGGGGGCGAACACCGGGGAGCTGTTTTTT.

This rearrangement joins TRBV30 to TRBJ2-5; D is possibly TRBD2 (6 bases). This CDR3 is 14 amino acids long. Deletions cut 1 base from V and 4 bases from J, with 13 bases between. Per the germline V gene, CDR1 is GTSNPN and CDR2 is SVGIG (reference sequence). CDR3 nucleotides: TGTGCCTGGAGTGGTGGGCGGGGCAGAGAGACCCAGTACTTC. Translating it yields CAWSGGRGRETQYF.

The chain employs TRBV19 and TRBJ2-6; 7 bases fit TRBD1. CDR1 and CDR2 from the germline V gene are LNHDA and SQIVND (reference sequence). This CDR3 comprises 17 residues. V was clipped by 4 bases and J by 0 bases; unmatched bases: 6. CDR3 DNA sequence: TGTGCCAGTAGTAGCACAGGGGTCTCCTCTGGGGCCAACGTCCTGACTTTC. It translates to CASSSTGVSSGANVLTF.

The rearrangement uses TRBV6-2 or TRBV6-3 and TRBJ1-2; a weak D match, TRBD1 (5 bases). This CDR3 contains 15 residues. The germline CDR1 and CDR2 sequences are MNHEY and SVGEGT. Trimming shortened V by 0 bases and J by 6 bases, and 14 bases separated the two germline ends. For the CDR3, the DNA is TGTGCCAGCAGTTACTCGCCCGGGGGGGAGGATGGCTACACCTTC. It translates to CASSYSPGGEDGYTF.

The CDR3 loop is CASSRGAPRNTIYF. The CDR3 DNA is TGTGCCAGCAGCAGGGGGGCCCCTCGGAACACCATATATTTT. V and J are TRBV6-5 and TRBJ1-3, with 7 bases lining up with TRBD1. This CDR3 is 14 amino acids long. Trimming took 6 bases from V and 7 from J; bases not matched to a gene: 9. The germline gives CDR1 MNHEY, CDR2 SVGAGI.

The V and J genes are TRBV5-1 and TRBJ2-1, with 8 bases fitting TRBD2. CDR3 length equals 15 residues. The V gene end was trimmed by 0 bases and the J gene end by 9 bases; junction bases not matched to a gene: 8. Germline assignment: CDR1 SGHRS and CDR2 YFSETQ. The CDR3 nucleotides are TGCGCCAGCAGCTTGGATTTTAGCGGGATGGGTGAGCAGTTCTTC. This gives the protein CASSLDFSGMGEQFF.

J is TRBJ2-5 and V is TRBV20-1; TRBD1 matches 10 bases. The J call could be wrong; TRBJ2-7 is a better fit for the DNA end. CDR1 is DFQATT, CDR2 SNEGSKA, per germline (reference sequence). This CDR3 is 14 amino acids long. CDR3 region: CSASRGTGDYEQYF. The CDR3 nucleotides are TGCAGTGCTAGTAGGGGGACAGGGGATTACGAGCAGTACTTC.

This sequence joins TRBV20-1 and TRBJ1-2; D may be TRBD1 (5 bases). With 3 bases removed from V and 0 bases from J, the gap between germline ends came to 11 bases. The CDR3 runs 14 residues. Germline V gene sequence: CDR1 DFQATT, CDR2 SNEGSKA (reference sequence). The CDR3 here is CSASTGRANYGYTF. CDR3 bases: TGCAGTGCTAGTACAGGCCGGGCTAACTATGGCTACACCTTC.

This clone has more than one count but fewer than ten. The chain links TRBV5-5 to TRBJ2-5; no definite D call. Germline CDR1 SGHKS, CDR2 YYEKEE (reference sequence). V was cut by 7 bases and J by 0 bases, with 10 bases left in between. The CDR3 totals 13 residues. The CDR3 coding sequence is TGTGCCAGCGAAAGCACAGACCAAGAGACCCAGTACTTC. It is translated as CASESTDQETQYF.

CDR3 DNA sequence: TGTGCCAGCAGTTTCCCAAGGGGCCAGGTCAAAGGCTACACCTTC. It specifies CASSFPRGQVKGYTF. The chain couples TRBV6-5 to TRBJ1-2, with D possibly being TRBD1 (5 bases). V was shortened by 4 bases and J by 8 bases, with 20 bases between the two germline ends. The CDR3 has 15 amino acids. Germline CDR1 MNHEY, CDR2 SVGAGI.

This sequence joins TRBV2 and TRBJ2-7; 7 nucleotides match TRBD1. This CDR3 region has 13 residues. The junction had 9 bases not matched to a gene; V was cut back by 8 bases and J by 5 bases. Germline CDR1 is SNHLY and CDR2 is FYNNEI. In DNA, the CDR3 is TGTGCCAGCGGAAGACAGGGCGGCGACGAGCAGTACGTC. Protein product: CASGRQGGDEQYV.

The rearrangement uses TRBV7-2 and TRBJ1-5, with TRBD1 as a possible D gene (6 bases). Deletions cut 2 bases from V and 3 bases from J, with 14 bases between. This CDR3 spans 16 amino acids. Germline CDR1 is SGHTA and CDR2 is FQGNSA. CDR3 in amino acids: CASSLHGQTLNQPQHF. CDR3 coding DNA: TGTGCCAGCAGCTTACACGGACAGACACTCAATCAGCCCCAGCATTTT.

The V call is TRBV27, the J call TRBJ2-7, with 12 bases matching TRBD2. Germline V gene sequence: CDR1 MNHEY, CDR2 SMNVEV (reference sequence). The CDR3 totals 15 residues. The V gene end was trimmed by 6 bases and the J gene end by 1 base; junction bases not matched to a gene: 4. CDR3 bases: TGTGCCAGCAGGGCTAGCGGGGGGGTTTCCTACGAGCAGTACGTC. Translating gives CASRASGGVSYEQYV.

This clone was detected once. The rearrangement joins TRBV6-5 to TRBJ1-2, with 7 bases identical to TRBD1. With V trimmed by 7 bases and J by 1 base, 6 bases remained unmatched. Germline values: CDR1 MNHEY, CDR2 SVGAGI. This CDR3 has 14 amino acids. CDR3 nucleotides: TGTGCCAGCAACCCCGGGACAGTTAACTATGGCTACACCTTC. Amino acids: CASNPGTVNYGYTF.

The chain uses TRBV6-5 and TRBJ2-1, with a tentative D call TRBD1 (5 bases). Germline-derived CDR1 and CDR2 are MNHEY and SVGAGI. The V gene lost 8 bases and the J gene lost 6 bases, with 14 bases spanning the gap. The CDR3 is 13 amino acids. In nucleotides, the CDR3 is TGTGCCAGCGTTGGTTGGCAGGGCAATGAGCAGTTCTTC. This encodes CASVGWQGNEQFF.

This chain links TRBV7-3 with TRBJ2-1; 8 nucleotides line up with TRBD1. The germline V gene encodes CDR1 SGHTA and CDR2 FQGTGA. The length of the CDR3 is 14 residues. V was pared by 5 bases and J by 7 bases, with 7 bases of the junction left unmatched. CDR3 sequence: CASSHRQGRNEQFF. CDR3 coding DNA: TGTGCCAGCAGCCACCGACAGGGGAGGAATGAGCAGTTCTTC.

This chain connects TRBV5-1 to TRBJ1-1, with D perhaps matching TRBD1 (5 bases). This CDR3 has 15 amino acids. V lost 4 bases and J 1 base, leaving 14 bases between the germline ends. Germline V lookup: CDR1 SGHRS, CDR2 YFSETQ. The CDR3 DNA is TGCGCCAGCAGCAGTGGGGGGACGGCGAACACTGAAGCTTTCTTT. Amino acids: CASSSGGTANTEAFF.

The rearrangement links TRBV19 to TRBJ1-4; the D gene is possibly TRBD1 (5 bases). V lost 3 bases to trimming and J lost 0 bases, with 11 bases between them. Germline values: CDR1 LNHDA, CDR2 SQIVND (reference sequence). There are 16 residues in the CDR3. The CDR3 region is CASSMAGLATNEKLFF. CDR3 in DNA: TGTGCCAGTAGTATGGCGGGACTTGCAACTAATGAAAAACTGTTTTTT.

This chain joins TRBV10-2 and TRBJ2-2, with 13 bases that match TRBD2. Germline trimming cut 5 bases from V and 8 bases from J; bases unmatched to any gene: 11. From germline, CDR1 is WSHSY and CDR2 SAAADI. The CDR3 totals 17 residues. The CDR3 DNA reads TGCGCCAGCAGTCGTACTAGCGGGGGGGCAGGAGGTGGGGAGCTGTTTTTT. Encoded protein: CASSRTSGGAGGGELFF.